This T cell receptor (beta chain) was obtained from a study of T cell changes during pregnancy in multiple sclerosis. Profiled with immunoSEQ multiplex PCR; TCRdb holds only in-frame clones, not every one. The repertoire holds 100,000 to 140,000 clones, with just under 95% as singletons. Trimming at V came to 3 bases and at J to 5 bases, leaving 7 bases not matched to a gene. This CDR3 comprises 15 residues. The germline gives CDR1 SGDLS, CDR2 YYNGEE. The gene calls are TRBV9 and TRBJ2-2; 7 nucleotides match TRBD2. The sample in question was peripheral blood, obtained in the third trimester of pregnancy. The receptor was isolated from a female donor in good health, enrolled as a control in a pregnancy study. This CDR3 reads CASSAFAGDTGELFF. CDR3 DNA: TGTGCCAGCAGCGCCTTCGCGGGGGATACCGGGGAGCTGTTTTTT.